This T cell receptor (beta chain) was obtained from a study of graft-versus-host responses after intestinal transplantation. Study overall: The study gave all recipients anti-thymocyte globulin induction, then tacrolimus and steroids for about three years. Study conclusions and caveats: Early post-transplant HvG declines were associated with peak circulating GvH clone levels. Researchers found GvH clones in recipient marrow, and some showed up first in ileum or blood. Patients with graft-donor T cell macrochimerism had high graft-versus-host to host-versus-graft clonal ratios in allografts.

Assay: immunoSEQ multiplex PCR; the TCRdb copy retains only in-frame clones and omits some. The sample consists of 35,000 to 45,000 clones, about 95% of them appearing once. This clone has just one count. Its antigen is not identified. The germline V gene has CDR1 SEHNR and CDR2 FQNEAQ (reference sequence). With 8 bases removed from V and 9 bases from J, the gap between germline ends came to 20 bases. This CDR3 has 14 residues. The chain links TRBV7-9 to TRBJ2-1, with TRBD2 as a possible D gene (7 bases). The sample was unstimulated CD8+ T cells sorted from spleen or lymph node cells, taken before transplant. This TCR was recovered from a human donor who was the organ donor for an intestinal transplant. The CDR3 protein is CASQPGGHRSEQFF. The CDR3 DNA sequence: TGTGCCAGCCAACCGGGGGGCCATCGGAGTGAGCAGTTCTTC.